The entry below gives a single T cell receptor (beta chain) sequence along with its context. The antigen remains unidentified. This sample is part of a study of cytomegalovirus exposure and HLA in healthy donors. General study results and limits: Rarity characterized most TCR sequences, yet some public TCRs appeared in many donors. The authors confirmed in vitro that three CMV-associated chains were specific for CMV antigens. Cytomegalovirus association was listed for 164 TCR beta chains.

Primers: 60 Vbeta forward and 13 Jbeta reverse. Produced via immunoSEQ multiplex PCR; TCRdb's table is partial and in-frame only. The data contain just over 65,000 clones, over 75% of them singletons. Deletions cut 0 bases from V and 4 bases from J, with 13 bases between. Germline V gene data show CDR1 as SGDLS and CDR2 as YYNGEE. This CDR3 region has 15 residues. The origin of this receptor is a human donor in good health. The specimen sequenced was PBMCs. The chain couples TRBV9 to TRBJ1-1, with unresolved D. The CDR3 region is CASSVGPASGTEAFF. The CDR3 bases are TGTGCCAGCAGCGTAGGACCCGCGTCGGGCACTGAAGCTTTCTTT.